The 19 T cell receptor beta chains below come from one sample, sequenced in a study of blood T cell repertoires in COVID-19. Clones were read by immunoSEQ multiplex PCR, and TCRdb kept only the in-frame ones, dropping some. The data hold about 130,000 clones, with 84% observed a single time. The sample consisted of peripheral blood. These receptors all stem from a human donor in a cohort sampled during active COVID-19.

The chain is built from TRBV3-1 (or the pseudogene TRBV3-2) and TRBJ1-1; D ambiguous. CDR3 length: 13 amino acids. Trimming stripped 6 bases from V and 1 base from J, with 9 bases between. Looked up from germline, CDR1 is LGHDT and CDR2 is YNNKEL (reference sequence). CDR3 nucleotide sequence: TGTGCCAGCAGTTCAGTGTCGAACACTGAAGCTTTCTTT. Encoded protein: CASSSVSNTEAFF.

The chain combines TRBV15 with TRBJ1-5; D remains ambiguous. Germline V gene data show CDR1 as LNHNV and CDR2 as YYDKDF (reference sequence). V lost 0 bases and J 11 bases, leaving 11 bases between the germline ends. The CDR3 covers 13 residues. CDR3 in DNA: TGTGCCACCAGCAGAGATCTGGCGGAGGCCCAGCATTTT. Residues: CATSRDLAEAQHF.

The chain combines TRBV10-3 with TRBJ1-6; possibly TRBD1 for D (6 bases). Looked up from germline, CDR1 is ENHRY and CDR2 is SYGVKD. The CDR3 totals 16 residues. V was trimmed by 5 bases and J by 0 bases, leaving 11 bases between them. CDR3 in amino acids: CAISRQVGSYNSPLHF. The CDR3 bases are TGTGCCATCAGTAGACAGGTCGGCTCCTATAATTCACCCCTCCACTTT.

The chain carries TRBV2 and TRBJ1-1, with a possible D match to TRBD1 (6 bases). The germline gives CDR1 SNHLY, CDR2 FYNNEI. V lost 8 bases, J lost 11 bases, and 18 bases lay in between. The CDR3 covers 12 residues. The CDR3 sequence: CASRGGGFSAFF. The CDR3 nucleotides read TGTGCCAGCCGGGGGGGCGGGTTTTCGGCTTTCTTT.

This clone has only a few counts. The rearrangement links TRBV5-4 to TRBJ1-2; 8 bases match TRBD1. This CDR3 contains 16 residues. V dropped 1 base and J dropped 5; count of bases not matched to a gene: 10. In germline, CDR1 is SGHNT, CDR2 YYREEE (reference sequence). The CDR3 sequence: CASSLIQGAGGYGYTF. The DNA of the CDR3 is TGTGCCAGCAGCTTGATCCAGGGGGCTGGTGGGTATGGCTACACCTTC.

The genes are TRBV7-6 and TRBJ2-7; no clear D gene. Trimming cost V 5 bases and J 6 bases, with 17 bases left between them. The CDR3 spans 14 residues. CDR1 SGHVS and CDR2 FNYEAQ come from the germline V gene. The CDR3 protein is CASSPPDLVAEQYF. CDR3 DNA sequence: TGTGCCAGCAGCCCGCCTGACCTGGTAGCCGAGCAGTACTTC.

V is TRBV21-1 and J is TRBJ1-5; TRBD1 is taken as the D call from the table, unchecked against the DNA. TRBV21-1 is given as a pseudogene. The CDR3 has 15 residues. The DNA for the CDR3 is TGTGCCAGCAACCCGAGGAGAGACAGTAATCAGCCCCAGCATTTT. This sequence encodes CASNPRRDSNQPQHF.

The rearrangement joins TRBV11-3 to TRBJ2-3; 9 nucleotides align to TRBD2. In germline, CDR1 is SGHNT, CDR2 YENEEA. Trimming removed 1 base from V and 1 base from J; junction bases left unmatched: 3. This CDR3 spans 16 amino acids. CDR3 nucleotide sequence: TGTGCCAGCAGCTTAGGGTCTAGCGGGGGCACAGATACGCAGTATTTT. It encodes CASSLGSSGGTDTQYF.

The CDR3 spells CASSDLPGSGRMNTEAFF. The CDR3 DNA follows: TGTGCCAGCAGCGATCTGCCGGGTAGCGGCAGGATGAACACTGAAGCTTTCTTT. The gene calls are TRBV7-3 and TRBJ1-1; D is unresolved. Trimming removed 5 bases from V and 0 bases from J, with 22 bases in between. Germline V lookup: CDR1 SGHTA, CDR2 FQGTGA. The CDR3 is 18 amino acids. The variable domain in full, completed from reference TRBV7-3 and TRBJ1-1, reads GAGVSQTPSNKVTEKGKYVELRCDPISGHTALYWYRQSLGQGPEFLIYFQGTGAADDSGLPNDRFFAVRPEGSVSTLKIQRTERGDSAVYLCASSDLPGSGRMNTEAFFGQGTRLTVV.

The rearrangement uses TRBV10-2 and TRBJ2-1; 13 bases agree with TRBD2. CDR1 and CDR2 (germline): WSHSY, SAAADI. Trimming took 7 bases from V and 4 from J; bases not matched to a gene: 4. The CDR3 runs 15 residues. The CDR3 DNA sequence: TGCGCCAGCAAGACTAGCGGGGGGATTTACAATGAGCAGTTCTTC. This translates into CASKTSGGIYNEQFF.

The genes are TRBV7-8 and TRBJ1-2; TRBD1 agrees at 7 bases. The length of the CDR3 is 16 residues. Trimming cost V 1 base and J 4 bases; bases outside gene matches: 9. Germline CDR1 and CDR2: SGHVS and FQNEAQ. CDR3 sequence reads: CASSLEGGSGGYGYTF. In DNA form, the CDR3 reads TGTGCCAGCAGCTTAGAAGGGGGCAGTGGGGGCTATGGCTACACCTTC.

The chain employs TRBV27 and TRBJ1-1, with 7 bases that match TRBD1. V lost 8 bases and J lost 0; bases outside the gene matches: 6. CDR3 length equals 14 residues. Germline CDR1 MNHEY, CDR2 SMNVEV (reference sequence). The CDR3 nucleotides are TGTGCCAGCGCGCTCAGGGGGATGAACACTGAAGCTTTCTTT. The encoded protein is CASALRGMNTEAFF.

The chain employs TRBV5-1 and TRBJ2-5; possible D gene TRBD1, 5 bases. V lost 0 bases and J 5 bases, leaving 11 bases between the germline ends. The CDR3 sequence is 14 residues long. The germline gives CDR1 SGHRS, CDR2 YFSETQ. This CDR3 reads CASSLAKGVETQYF. As DNA, the CDR3 is TGCGCCAGCAGCTTGGCCAAAGGGGTGGAGACCCAGTACTTC.

V usage is TRBV7-9 and J usage is TRBJ1-4; D call uncertain. V lost 5 bases, J lost 8 bases, and 15 bases lay in between. CDR1 is SEHNR and CDR2 is FQNEAQ in the germline V gene (reference sequence). The CDR3 runs to 14 residues. The CDR3 reads CASSPSPLGEKLFF. CDR3 in DNA: TGTGCCAGCAGCCCCAGCCCTCTAGGAGAAAAACTGTTTTTT.

The chain joins TRBV10-1 to TRBJ2-3; possible D gene TRBD2, 7 bases. The CDR3 consists of 16 residues. Between the trimmed V and J ends, which lost 2 bases and 2 bases, there was a span of 14 bases. Germline V gives CDR1 WNHNN, CDR2 SYGVQD (reference sequence). CDR3 nucleotide sequence: TGCGCCAGCAGTGAGAGGGGGGGAGCGGCCACAGATACGCAGTATTTT. It codes for CASSERGGAATDTQYF.

The rearrangement links TRBV2 to TRBJ2-7; no firm D call. Trimming took off 3 bases at V and 2 bases at J, with 11 bases between the two ends. This CDR3 has 14 residues. Germline values: CDR1 SNHLY, CDR2 FYNNEI. As DNA, the CDR3 is TGTGCCAGCAGTGAGGCTAGAGTGCCCTACGAGCAGTACTTC. Translated, it gives CASSEARVPYEQYF.

V gene TRBV29-1 combines with J gene TRBJ1-2; TRBD1 aligns across 7 bases. V lost 2 bases and J lost 8; bases outside the gene matches: 11. Germline V gene lookup returns CDR1 SQVTM and CDR2 ANQGSEA. CDR3 length: 14 amino acids. CDR3 sequence (DNA): TGCAGCGTTGAACCTGGGGGGCAGGGGGAAGGCTACACCTTC. Its translation is CSVEPGGQGEGYTF.

This clone was counted a few times. J is TRBJ1-6 and V is TRBV5-1; no firm D call. CDR1 is SGHRS, CDR2 YFSETQ, per germline. V lost 1 base, J lost 6 bases, and 8 bases lay in between. CDR3 size: 14 residues. CDR3 protein: CASSLLTGNSPLHF. The CDR3 DNA reads as TGCGCCAGCAGCTTGTTAACGGGTAATTCACCCCTCCACTTT.

V gene TRBV29-1 combines with J gene TRBJ2-1; D perhaps matches TRBD1 (5 bases). Germline assignment: CDR1 SQVTM and CDR2 ANQGSEA. This CDR3 comprises 15 residues. V lost 8 bases, J lost 2 bases, and 19 bases lay in between. CDR3 in amino acids: CSFRGRTTAYNEQFF. In nucleotides, the CDR3 is TGCAGCTTCCGAGGTAGGACAACAGCCTACAATGAGCAGTTCTTC.